What follows are 4 T cell receptor beta chains derived from one specimen sequenced in a study of blood T cell repertoires in COVID-19. Some clones are missing from TCRdb's copy, which holds only in-frame ones; the method was immunoSEQ multiplex PCR. The sample includes around 200,000 clones, roughly four fifths of them seen just once. Sequencing was performed on peripheral blood. Receptors originate from a woman aged 35 to 49 with active or convalescent COVID-19.

CDR3 sequence (DNA): TGTGCCAGCAGCGTAGACAGGGCTAGGGGCTACACCTTC. This encodes CASSVDRARGYTF. This chain connects TRBV7-3 to TRBJ1-2, with 7 bases fitting TRBD1. The CDR3 consists of 13 residues. J lost 8 bases, V lost 5 bases, and 8 bases had no gene match. Germline values: CDR1 SGHTA, CDR2 FQGTGA.

This clone was counted only a few times. V usage is TRBV9 and J usage is TRBJ1-3, with 9 nucleotides matching TRBD1. Germline V CDR1 and CDR2: SGDLS, YYNGEE. J gave up 4 bases and V 3 bases, and 5 bases lay outside the gene matches. This CDR3 spans 15 amino acids. Written as DNA, the CDR3 is TGTGCCAGCAGCGCACAGGGGGCGGCAGGAAACACCATATATTTT. It yields the protein CASSAQGAAGNTIYF.

The rearrangement joins TRBV28 to TRBJ1-2; maybe TRBD1 (6 bases). CDR1 is MDHEN, CDR2 SYDVKM, per germline. V was cut by 5 bases and J by 8 bases, with 15 bases left in between. This CDR3 has 13 amino acids. The CDR3 reads CASSLVQGRGYTF. CDR3 bases: TGTGCCAGCAGTCTGGTACAGGGCCGGGGCTACACCTTC.

This clone was seen a single time. The rearrangement uses TRBV27 and TRBJ1-1; D is possibly TRBD1 (6 bases). Germline V lookup: CDR1 MNHEY, CDR2 SMNVEV (reference sequence). V was cut by 5 bases and J by 1 base, with 17 bases left in between. The CDR3 is 16 residues long. CDR3 region: CASSRNRVDRNTEAFF. CDR3 DNA: TGTGCCAGCAGTCGTAACCGCGTGGACAGGAACACTGAAGCTTTCTTT.